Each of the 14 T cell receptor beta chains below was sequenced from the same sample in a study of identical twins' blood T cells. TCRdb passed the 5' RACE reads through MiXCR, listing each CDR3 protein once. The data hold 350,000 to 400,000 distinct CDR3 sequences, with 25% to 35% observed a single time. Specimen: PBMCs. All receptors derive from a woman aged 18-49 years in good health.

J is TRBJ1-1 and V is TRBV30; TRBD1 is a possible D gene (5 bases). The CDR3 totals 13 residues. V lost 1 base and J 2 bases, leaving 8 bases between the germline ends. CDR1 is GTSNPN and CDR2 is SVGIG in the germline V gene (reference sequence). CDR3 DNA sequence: TGTGCCTGGAGTGAGACAGAAAACACTGAAGCTTTCTTT. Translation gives CAWSETENTEAFF.

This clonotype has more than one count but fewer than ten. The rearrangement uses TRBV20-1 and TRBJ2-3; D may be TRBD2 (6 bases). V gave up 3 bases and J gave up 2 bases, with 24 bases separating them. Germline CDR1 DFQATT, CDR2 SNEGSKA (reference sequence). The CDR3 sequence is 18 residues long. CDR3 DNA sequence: TGCAGTGCTAGCAATTTTAACTTTCGGGAGAACCCCACAGATACGCAGTATTTT. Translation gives CSASNFNFRENPTDTQYF.

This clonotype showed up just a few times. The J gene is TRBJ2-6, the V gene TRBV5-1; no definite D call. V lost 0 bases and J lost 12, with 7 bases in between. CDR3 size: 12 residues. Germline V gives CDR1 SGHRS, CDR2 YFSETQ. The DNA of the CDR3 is TGCGCCAGCAGCTTGGGGGAACCCGTCCTGACTTTC. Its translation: CASSLGEPVLTF.

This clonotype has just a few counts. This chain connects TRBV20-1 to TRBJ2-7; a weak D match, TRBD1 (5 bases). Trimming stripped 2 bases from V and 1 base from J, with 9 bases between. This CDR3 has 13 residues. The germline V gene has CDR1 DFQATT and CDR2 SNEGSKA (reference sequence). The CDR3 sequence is CSARPTASYEQYF. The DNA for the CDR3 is TGCAGTGCTAGACCGACAGCTTCCTACGAGCAGTACTTC.

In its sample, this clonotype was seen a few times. DNA of the CDR3: TGCGCCAGCAGCTCGGGACTAACCACAGATACGCAGTATTTT. Its translation is CASSSGLTTDTQYF. The chain recombines TRBV5-1 with TRBJ2-3; the match to TRBD2 covers 7 bases. The CDR3 is made up of 14 amino acids. Germline values: CDR1 SGHRS, CDR2 YFSETQ. The V gene end was trimmed by 3 bases and the J gene end by 2 bases; junction bases not matched to a gene: 3.

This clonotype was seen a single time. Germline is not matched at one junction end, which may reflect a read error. As DNA, the CDR3 is TGCGGCGTTGAATTGCGGTATGGCTACACCTTC. Its translation: CGVELRYGYTF. The rearrangement joins TRBV29-1 to TRBJ1-2; the D is unclear. From germline, CDR1 is SQVTM and CDR2 ANQGSEA. This CDR3 region has 11 residues. Supplemented by reference TRBV29-1 and TRBJ1-2, the full variable domain reads SAVISQKPSRDICQRGTSLTIQCQVDSQVTMMFWYRQQPGQSLTLIATANQGSEATYESGFVIDKFPISRPNLTFSTLTVSNMSPEDSSIYLCGVELRYGYTFGSGTRLTVV.

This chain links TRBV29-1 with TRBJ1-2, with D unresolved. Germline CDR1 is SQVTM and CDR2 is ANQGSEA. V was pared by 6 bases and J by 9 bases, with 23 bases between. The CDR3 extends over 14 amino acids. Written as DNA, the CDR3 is TGCAGCGTCGACCGGGCCGAGATTTTAGGTCGCTACACCTTC. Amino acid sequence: CSVDRAEILGRYTF.

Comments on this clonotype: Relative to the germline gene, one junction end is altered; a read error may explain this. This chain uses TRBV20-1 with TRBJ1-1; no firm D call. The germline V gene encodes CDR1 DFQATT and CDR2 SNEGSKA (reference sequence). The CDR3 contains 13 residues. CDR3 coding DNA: TGCAGTGCTAACGACAAATTGAACACTGATGCTTTCTTT. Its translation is CSANDKLNTDAFF.

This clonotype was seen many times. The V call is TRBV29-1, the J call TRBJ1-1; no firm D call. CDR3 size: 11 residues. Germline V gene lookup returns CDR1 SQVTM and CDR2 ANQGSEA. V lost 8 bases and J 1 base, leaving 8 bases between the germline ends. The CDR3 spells CSTQRNTEAFF. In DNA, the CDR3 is TGCAGCACTCAGAGGAACACTGAAGCTTTCTTT.

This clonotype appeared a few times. CDR3 coding DNA: TGTGCCAGCAGCTCAAACTTGGGGACGGCGAACACCGGGGAGCTGTTTTTT. Translated: CASSSNLGTANTGELFF. V is TRBV11-3 and J is TRBJ2-2; tentatively, D is TRBD1 or TRBD2 (5 bases each). The CDR3 has 17 amino acids. V was cut by 4 bases and J by 0 bases, with 15 bases left in between. Per germline, CDR1 SGHNT and CDR2 YENEEA.

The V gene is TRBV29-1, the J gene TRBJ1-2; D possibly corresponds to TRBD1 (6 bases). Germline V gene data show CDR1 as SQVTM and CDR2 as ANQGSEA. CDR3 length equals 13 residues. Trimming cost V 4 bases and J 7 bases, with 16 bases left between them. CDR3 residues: CSVVAGTSGGYTF. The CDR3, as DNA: TGCAGCGTTGTAGCAGGGACATCGGGTGGCTACACCTTC.

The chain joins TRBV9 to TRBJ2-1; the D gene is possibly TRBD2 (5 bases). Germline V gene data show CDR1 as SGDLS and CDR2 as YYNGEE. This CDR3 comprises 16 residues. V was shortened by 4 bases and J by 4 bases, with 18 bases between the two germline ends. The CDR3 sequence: CASSPYLEVLYNEQFF. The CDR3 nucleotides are TGTGCCAGCAGCCCCTACCTGGAGGTCCTTTACAATGAGCAGTTCTTC.

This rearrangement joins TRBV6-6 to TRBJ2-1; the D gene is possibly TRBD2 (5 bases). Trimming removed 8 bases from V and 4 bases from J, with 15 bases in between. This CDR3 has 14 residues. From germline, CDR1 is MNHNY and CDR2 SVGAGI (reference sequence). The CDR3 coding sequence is TGTGCCAGCGGTTCGTCAGCGGATTACAATGAGCAGTTCTTC. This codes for CASGSSADYNEQFF.

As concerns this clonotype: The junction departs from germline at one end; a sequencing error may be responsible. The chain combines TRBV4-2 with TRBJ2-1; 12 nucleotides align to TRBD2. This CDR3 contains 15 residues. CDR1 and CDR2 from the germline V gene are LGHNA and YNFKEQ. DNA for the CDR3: TGTGCCAGCAGCACTAGCGGGGGGTCCTACAATGAGCAGCTCTTC. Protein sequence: CASSTSGGSYNEQLF.